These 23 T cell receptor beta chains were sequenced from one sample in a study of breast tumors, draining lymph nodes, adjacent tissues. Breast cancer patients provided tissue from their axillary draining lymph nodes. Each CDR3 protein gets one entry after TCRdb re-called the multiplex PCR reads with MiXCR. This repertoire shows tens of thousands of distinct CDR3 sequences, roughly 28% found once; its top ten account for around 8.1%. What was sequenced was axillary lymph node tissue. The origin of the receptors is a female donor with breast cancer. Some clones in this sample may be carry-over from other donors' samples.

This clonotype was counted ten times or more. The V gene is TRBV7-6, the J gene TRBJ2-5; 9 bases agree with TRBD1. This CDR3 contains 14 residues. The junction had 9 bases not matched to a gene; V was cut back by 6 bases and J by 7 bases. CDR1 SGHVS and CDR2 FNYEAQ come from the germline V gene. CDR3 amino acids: CASRPGTGIVTQYF. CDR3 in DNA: TGTGCCAGCAGACCCGGGACAGGGATCGTGACCCAGTACTTC.

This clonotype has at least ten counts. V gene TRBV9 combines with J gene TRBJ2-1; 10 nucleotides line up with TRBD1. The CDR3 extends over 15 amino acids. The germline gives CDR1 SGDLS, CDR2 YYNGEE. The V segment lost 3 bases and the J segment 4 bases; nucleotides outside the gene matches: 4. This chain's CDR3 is CASSGGTGEYNEQFF. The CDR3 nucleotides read TGTGCCAGCAGCGGCGGGACAGGGGAGTACAATGAGCAGTTCTTC.

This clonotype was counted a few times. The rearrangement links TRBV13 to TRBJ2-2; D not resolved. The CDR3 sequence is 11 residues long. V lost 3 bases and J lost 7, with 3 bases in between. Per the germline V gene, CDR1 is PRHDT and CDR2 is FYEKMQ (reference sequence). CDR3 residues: CASSFIGELFF. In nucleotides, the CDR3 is TGTGCCAGCAGCTTTATCGGGGAGCTGTTTTTT. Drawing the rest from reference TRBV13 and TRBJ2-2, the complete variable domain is AAGVIQSPRHLIKEKRETATLKCYPIPRHDTVYWYQQGPGQDPQFLISFYEKMQSDKGSIPDRFSAQQFSDYHSELNMSSLELGDSALYFCASSFIGELFFGEGSRLTVL.

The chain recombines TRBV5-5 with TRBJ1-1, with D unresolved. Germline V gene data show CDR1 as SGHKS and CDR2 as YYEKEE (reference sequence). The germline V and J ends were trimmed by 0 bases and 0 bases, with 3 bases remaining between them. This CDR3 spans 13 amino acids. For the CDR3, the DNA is TGTGCCAGCAGCTTGGACCTGAACACTGAAGCTTTCTTT. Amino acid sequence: CASSLDLNTEAFF. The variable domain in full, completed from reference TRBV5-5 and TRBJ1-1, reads DAGVTQSPTHLIKTRGQQVTLRCSPISGHKSVSWYQQVLGQGPQFIFQYYEKEERGRGNFPDRFSARQFPNYSSELNVNALLLGDSALYLCASSLDLNTEAFFGQGTRLTVV.

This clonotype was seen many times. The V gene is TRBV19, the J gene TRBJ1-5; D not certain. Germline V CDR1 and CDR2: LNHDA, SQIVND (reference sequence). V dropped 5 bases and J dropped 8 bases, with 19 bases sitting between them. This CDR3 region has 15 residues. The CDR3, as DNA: TGTGCCAGTAGTTTGAGGAACGGGTTTAGAGAGCCCCAGCATTTT. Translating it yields CASSLRNGFREPQHF.

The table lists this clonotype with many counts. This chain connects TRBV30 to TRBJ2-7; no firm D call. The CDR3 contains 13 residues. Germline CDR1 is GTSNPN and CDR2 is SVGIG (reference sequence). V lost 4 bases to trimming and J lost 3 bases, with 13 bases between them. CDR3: CAWKPPPNYEQYF. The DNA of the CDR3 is TGTGCCTGGAAACCCCCACCTAACTACGAGCAGTACTTC.

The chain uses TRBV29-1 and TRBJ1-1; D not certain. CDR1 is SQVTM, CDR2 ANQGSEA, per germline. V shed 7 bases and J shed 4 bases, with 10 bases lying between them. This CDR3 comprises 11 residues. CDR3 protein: CSAPGATEAFF. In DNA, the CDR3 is TGCAGCGCACCCGGTGCCACTGAAGCTTTCTTT.

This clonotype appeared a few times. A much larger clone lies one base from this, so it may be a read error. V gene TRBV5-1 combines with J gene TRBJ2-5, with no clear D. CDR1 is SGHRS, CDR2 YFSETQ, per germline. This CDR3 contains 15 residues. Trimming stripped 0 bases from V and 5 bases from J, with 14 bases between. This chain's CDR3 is CASSLGDIPHETQYF. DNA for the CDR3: TGCGCCAGCAGCTTGGGTGACATACCACACGAGACCCAGTACTTC.

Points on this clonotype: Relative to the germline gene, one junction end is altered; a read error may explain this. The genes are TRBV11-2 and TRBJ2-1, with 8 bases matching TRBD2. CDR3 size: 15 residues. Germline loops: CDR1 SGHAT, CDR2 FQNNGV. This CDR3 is CASSPTSGDYNERFF. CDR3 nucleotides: TGTGCCAGCAGCCCCACTAGCGGTGATTACAATGAGCGGTTCTTC.

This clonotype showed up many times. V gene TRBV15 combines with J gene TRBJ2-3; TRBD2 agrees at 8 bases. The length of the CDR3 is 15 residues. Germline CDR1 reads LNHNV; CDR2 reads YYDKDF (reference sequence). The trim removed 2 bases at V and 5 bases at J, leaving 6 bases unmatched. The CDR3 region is CATSRSAGVGDTQYF. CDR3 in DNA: TGTGCCACCAGCAGATCAGCGGGAGTTGGAGATACGCAGTATTTT.

DNA for the CDR3: TGTGCCAGCAGGTCCCAGAGAGCAGGGAACACTGAAGCTTTCTTT. Its protein product is CASRSQRAGNTEAFF. The chain uses TRBV5-5 and TRBJ1-1; D is unclear. V gave up 5 bases and J gave up 1 base, with 15 bases separating them. This CDR3 has 15 amino acids. The germline V gene encodes CDR1 SGHKS and CDR2 YYEKEE (reference sequence).

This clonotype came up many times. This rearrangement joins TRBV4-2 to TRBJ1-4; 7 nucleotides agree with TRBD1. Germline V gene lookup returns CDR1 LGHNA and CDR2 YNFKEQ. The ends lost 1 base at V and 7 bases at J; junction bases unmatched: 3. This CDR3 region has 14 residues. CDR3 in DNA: TGTGCCAGCAGCCAAGTGAACAGGGGTGAAAAACTGTTTTTT. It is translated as CASSQVNRGEKLFF.

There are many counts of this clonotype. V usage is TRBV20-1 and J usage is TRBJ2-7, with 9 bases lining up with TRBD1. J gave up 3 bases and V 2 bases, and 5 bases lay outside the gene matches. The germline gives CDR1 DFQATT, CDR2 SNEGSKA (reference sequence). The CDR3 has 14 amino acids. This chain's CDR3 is CSARSGTGIYEQYF. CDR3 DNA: TGCAGTGCTAGATCCGGGACAGGGATCTACGAGCAGTACTTC.

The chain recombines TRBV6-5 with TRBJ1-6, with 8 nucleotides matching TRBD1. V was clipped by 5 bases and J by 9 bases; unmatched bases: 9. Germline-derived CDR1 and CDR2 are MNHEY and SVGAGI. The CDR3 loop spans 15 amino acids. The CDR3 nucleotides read TGTGCCAGCAGTCACAGCAGGGGGCGTGGTTCACCCCTCCACTTT. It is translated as CASSHSRGRGSPLHF.

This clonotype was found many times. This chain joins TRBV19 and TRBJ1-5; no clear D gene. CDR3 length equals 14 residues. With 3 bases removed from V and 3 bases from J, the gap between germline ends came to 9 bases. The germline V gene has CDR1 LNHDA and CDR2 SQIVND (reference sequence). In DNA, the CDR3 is TGTGCCAGTAGTATGGTCGGATACAATCAGCCCCAGCATTTT. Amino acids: CASSMVGYNQPQHF.

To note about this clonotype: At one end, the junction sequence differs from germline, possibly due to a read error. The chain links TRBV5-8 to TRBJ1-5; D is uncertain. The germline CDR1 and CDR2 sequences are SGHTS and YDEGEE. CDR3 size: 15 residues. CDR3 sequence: CASSLEGRGYQPQHF. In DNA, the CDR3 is TGCGCCAGCAGCTTGGAGGGTCGGGGATATCAGCCCCAGCATTTT.

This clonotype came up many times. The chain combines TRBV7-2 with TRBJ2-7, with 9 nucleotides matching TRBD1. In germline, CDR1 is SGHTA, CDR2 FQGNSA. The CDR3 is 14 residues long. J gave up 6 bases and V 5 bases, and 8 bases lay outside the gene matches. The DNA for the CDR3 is TGTGCCAGCAGCAACCAGGGACAGGGTCCCGAGCAGTACTTC. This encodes CASSNQGQGPEQYF.

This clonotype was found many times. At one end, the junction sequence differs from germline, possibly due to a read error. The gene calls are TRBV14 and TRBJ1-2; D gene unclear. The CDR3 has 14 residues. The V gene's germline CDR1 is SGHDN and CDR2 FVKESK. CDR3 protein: CASSQNPSPYDYTF. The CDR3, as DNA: TGTGCCAGCAGCCAGAACCCGAGCCCCTATGACTACACCTTC. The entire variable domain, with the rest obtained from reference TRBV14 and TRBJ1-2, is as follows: EAGVTQFPSHSVIEKGQTVTLRCDPISGHDNLYWYRRVMGKEIKFLLHFVKESKQDESGMPNNRFLAERTGGTYSTLKVQPAELEDSGVYFCASSQNPSPYDYTFGSGTRLTVV.

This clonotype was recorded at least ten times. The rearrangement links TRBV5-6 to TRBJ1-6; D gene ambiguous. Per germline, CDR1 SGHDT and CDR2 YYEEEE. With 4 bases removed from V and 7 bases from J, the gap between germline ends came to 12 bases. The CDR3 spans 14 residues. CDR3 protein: CASSIGFSNSPLHF. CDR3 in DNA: TGTGCCAGCAGCATAGGGTTCTCCAATTCACCCCTCCACTTT. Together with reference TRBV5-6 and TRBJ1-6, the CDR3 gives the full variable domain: DAGVTQSPTHLIKTRGQQVTLRCSPKSGHDTVSWYQQALGQGPQFIFQYYEEEERQRGNFPDRFSGHQFPNYSSELNVNALLLGDSALYLCASSIGFSNSPLHFGNGTRLTVT.

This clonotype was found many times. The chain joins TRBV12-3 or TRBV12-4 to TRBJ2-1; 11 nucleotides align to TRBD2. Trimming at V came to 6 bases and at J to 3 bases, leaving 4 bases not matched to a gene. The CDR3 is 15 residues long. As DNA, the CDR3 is TGTGCCAGCAGGATTACTAGCGGGAGCTACAATGAGCAGTTCTTC. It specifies CASRITSGSYNEQFF.

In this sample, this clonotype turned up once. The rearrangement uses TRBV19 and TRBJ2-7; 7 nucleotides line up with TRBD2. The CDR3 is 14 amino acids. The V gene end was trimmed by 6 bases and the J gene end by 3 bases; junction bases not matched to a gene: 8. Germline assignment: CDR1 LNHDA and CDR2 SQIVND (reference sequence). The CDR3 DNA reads TGTGCCAGTAGGGAGAGCGGGACGGGCTACGAGCAGTACTTC. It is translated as CASRESGTGYEQYF.

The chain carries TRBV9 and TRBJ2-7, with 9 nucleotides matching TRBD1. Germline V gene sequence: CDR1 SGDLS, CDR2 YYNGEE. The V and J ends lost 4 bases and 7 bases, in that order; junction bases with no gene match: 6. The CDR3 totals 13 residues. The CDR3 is CASSLTGGMEQYF. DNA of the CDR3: TGTGCCAGCAGCTTGACAGGGGGTATGGAGCAGTACTTC.

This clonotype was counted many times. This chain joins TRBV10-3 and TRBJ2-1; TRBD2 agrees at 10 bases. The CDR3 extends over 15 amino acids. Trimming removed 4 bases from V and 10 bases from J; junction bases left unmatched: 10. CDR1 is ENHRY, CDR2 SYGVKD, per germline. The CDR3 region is CAISGETSGYREQFF. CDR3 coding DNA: TGTGCCATCAGTGGTGAGACTAGCGGGTATCGGGAGCAGTTCTTC.